These T cell receptor beta chains were read from a single sample in a study of blood T cell repertoires in COVID-19. Method: immunoSEQ multiplex PCR; TCRdb's copy keeps in-frame clones and lacks some. The data show 160,000 or so clones, roughly four fifths seen once. The source material was peripheral blood. The receptor source for this set is a man in his 60s with active or convalescent COVID-19. Both conserved end residues are part of each CDR3. D genes are given only for firm matches. Clone sizes are given selectively: once, few, many, or a class where the clone is expanded.

V gene	clone size	J gene	CDR3 length	D gene	CDR3 protein	CDR3 DNA
TRBV6-5	-	TRBJ2-3	14	-	CASKTVRGTDTQYF	TGTGCCAGCAAGACGGTAAGGGGGACAGATACGCAGTATTTT
TRBV7-2	-	TRBJ1-2	16	TRBD1	CASSHHTQGGLYGYTF	TGTGCCAGCAGCCATCACACACAGGGGGGCCTCTATGGCTACACCTTC
TRBV7-9	-	TRBJ2-2	15	TRBD2	CASSTGLANTGELFF	TGTGCCAGCAGCACGGGACTAGCTAACACCGGGGAGCTGTTTTTT
TRBV2	few	TRBJ2-2	16	TRBD2	CASSFIAGGLPGELFF	TGTGCCAGCAGTTTTATAGCGGGAGGCTTGCCCGGGGAGCTGTTTTTT
TRBV6-5	-	TRBJ2-5	16	-	CASSSGFLGRQETQYF	TGTGCCAGCAGTTCCGGTTTTTTAGGGAGGCAAGAGACCCAGTACTTC
TRBV2	-	TRBJ1-3	17	-	CASSDERAGYSGNTIYF	TGTGCCAGCAGTGACGAGAGAGCGGGATACTCTGGAAACACCATATATTTT
TRBV5-6	once	TRBJ2-5	15	TRBD1	CASSSDRGRVETQYF	TGTGCCAGCAGTTCCGACAGGGGGAGGGTAGAGACCCAGTACTTC
TRBV24-1	-	TRBJ2-5	11	-	CATSVGATQYF	TGTGCCACCAGTGTAGGGGCGACCCAGTACTTC
TRBV27	many	TRBJ2-1	15	-	CASRRTGSLDNEQFF	TGTGCCAGCAGGAGAACAGGGAGCTTGGACAATGAGCAGTTCTTC
TRBV6-5	-	TRBJ1-3	15	-	CASSPPGGSGNTIYF	TGTGCCAGCAGCCCCCCCGGGGGCTCTGGAAACACCATATATTTT
TRBV12-3/TRBV12-4	-	TRBJ1-6	12	-	CASSLRTSPLHF	TGTGCCAGCAGTTTACGTACATCACCCCTCCACTTT
TRBV3-1/TRBV3-2	once	TRBJ2-3	14	-	CASSQGGGSDTQYF	TGTGCCAGCAGCCAAGGAGGGGGATCAGATACGCAGTATTTT
TRBV6-1	once	TRBJ2-1	15	-	CASSDLARLYNEQFF	TGTGCCAGCAGTGACCTAGCGCGACTCTACAATGAGCAGTTCTTC
TRBV21-1	-	TRBJ2-2	14	-	CASEPLGGTGELFF	TGTGCCAGCGAGCCCCTGGGAGGGACCGGGGAGCTGTTTTTT
TRBV7-9	-	TRBJ1-2	12	-	CASRAADYGYTF	TGTGCCAGCAGGGCTGCGGACTATGGCTACACCTTC
TRBV7-2	-	TRBJ2-1	15	-	CASSLQISRGNEQFF	TGTGCCAGCAGCCTCCAGATATCTAGGGGCAATGAGCAGTTCTTC
TRBV10-3	-	TRBJ1-1	15	-	CAISESVKGPVEAFF	TGTGCCATCAGTGAGTCGGTCAAGGGGCCGGTAGAAGCTTTCTTT
TRBV28	-	TRBJ1-2	15	-	CASRPRGALEEGYTF	TGTGCCAGCAGGCCTCGGGGAGCACTAGAAGAAGGCTACACCTTC
TRBV18	-	TRBJ2-1	18	-	CASSPRASDNSFYNEQFF	TGTGCCAGCTCACCAAGGGCTAGCGACAACAGCTTCTACAATGAGCAGTTCTTC
TRBV3-1/TRBV3-2	-	TRBJ1-5	13	-	CASSQEREQPQHF	TGTGCCAGCAGCCAAGAGAGGGAGCAGCCCCAGCATTTT
TRBV6-1	-	TRBJ2-1	18	-	CASSGPGSQGYSYNEQFF	TGTGCCAGCAGTGGGCCCGGGTCACAGGGATATTCCTACAATGAGCAGTTCTTC
TRBV9	-	TRBJ1-1	14	-	CASSVAGGVTEAFF	TGTGCCAGCAGCGTAGCGGGAGGGGTCACTGAAGCTTTCTTT
TRBV2	-	TRBJ1-5	13	-	CASSQQGNQPQHF	TGTGCCAGCAGTCAGCAGGGGAATCAGCCCCAGCATTTT
TRBV2	-	TRBJ1-1	14	TRBD1	CASRAGSGGTEAFF	TGTGCCAGCAGAGCCGGGTCAGGGGGGACTGAAGCTTTCTTT
TRBV19	-	TRBJ1-1	15	TRBD1	CASSISGQWNTEAFF	TGTGCCAGTAGTATCTCGGGACAGTGGAACACTGAAGCTTTCTTT
TRBV7-8	-	TRBJ2-7	14	-	CASSLVGPPGEQYF	TGTGCCAGCAGCTTAGTCGGCCCGCCGGGGGAGCAGTACTTC
TRBV7-3	-	TRBJ1-2	14	TRBD1	CASSLGETGRGYTF	TGTGCCAGCAGCTTAGGAGAGACAGGGAGAGGCTACACCTTC
TRBV7-6	-	TRBJ2-3	15	TRBD2	CASSLALAGTDTQYF	TGTGCCAGCAGCTTAGCGCTAGCGGGCACAGATACGCAGTATTTT
TRBV9	-	TRBJ1-5	15	TRBD1	CASSVDGRGDQPQHF	TGTGCCAGCAGCGTAGATGGCAGGGGGGATCAGCCCCAGCATTTT
TRBV7-9	-	TRBJ2-7	13	-	CASSLDPLYEQYF	TGTGCCAGCAGCTTAGACCCCCTATACGAGCAGTACTTC
TRBV10-3	-	TRBJ1-2	17	-	CAISESAGGGTNYGYTF	TGTGCCATCAGTGAGTCAGCCGGAGGAGGAACTAACTATGGCTACACCTTC
TRBV10-3	once	TRBJ2-7	17	-	CAIQPPLAAGGSYEQYF	TGTGCCATCCAGCCCCCGTTGGCCGCCGGGGGCTCCTACGAGCAGTACTTC
TRBV5-1	-	TRBJ2-1	13	TRBD1	CASSLETGGEQFF	TGCGCCAGCAGCTTGGAAACAGGGGGTGAGCAGTTCTTC
TRBV11-2	once	TRBJ2-4	15	-	CASSLDRTGKNIQYF	TGTGCCAGCAGCTTAGATCGTACCGGCAAAAACATTCAGTACTTC
TRBV6-5	-	TRBJ2-5	14	-	CASSSSQYQETQYF	TGTGCCAGCAGCTCATCTCAGTACCAAGAGACCCAGTACTTC
TRBV27	-	TRBJ2-7	14	-	CASSLSPQSHEQYF	TGTGCCAGCAGTTTATCCCCCCAGTCCCACGAGCAGTACTTC
TRBV2	-	TRBJ1-2	13	TRBD1	CASSEDRGQGYTF	TGTGCCAGCAGTGAAGACAGGGGGCAGGGCTACACCTTC
TRBV19	-	TRBJ2-1	18	TRBD1	CASSSPGTGHSSYNEQFF	TGTGCCAGTAGTTCCCCCGGGACAGGCCATAGCTCCTACAATGAGCAGTTCTTC
TRBV13	once	TRBJ2-1	15	TRBD1	CASSLGDRVSHEQFF	TGTGCCAGCAGCTTAGGGGACAGGGTAAGCCATGAGCAGTTCTTC
TRBV6-5	-	TRBJ1-5	14	TRBD1	CASSPGQAARPQHF	TGTGCCAGCAGCCCAGGACAGGCGGCCCGCCCCCAGCATTTT
TRBV5-1	-	TRBJ1-2	14	TRBD1	CASSLAQGQDGYTF	TGCGCCAGCAGCTTAGCACAGGGACAGGATGGCTACACCTTC
TRBV6-4	-	TRBJ1-6	14	-	CASSDSSYNSPLHF	TGTGCCAGCAGTGACTCCAGTTATAATTCACCCCTCCACTTT
TRBV20-1	-	TRBJ1-6	17	-	CSASRGRESSYNSPLHF	TGCAGTGCTAGTAGGGGCCGAGAGAGCTCCTATAATTCACCCCTCCACTTT
TRBV27	-	TRBJ2-5	15	TRBD2	CASRQAGSPEETQYF	TGTGCCAGCAGACAAGCGGGATCGCCTGAGGAGACCCAGTACTTC
TRBV2	once	TRBJ2-1	15	TRBD1	CASSAQGSSYNEQFF	TGTGCCAGCAGCGCACAGGGGAGCTCCTACAATGAGCAGTTCTTC
TRBV28	-	TRBJ1-2	15	TRBD1	CASSSSGTGDYGYTF	TGTGCCAGCAGTTCGTCCGGGACAGGGGACTATGGCTACACCTTC
TRBV9	few	TRBJ1-1	16	TRBD1	CASSEPTGGRSTEAFF	TGTGCCAGCAGCGAGCCGACAGGGGGCCGGAGCACTGAAGCTTTCTTT
TRBV6-5	-	TRBJ2-1	12	-	CASSPGYNEQFF	TGTGCCAGCAGCCCGGGTTACAATGAGCAGTTCTTC
TRBV6-5	-	TRBJ1-1	13	-	CASSYGQDTEAFF	TGTGCCAGCAGTTACGGTCAGGACACTGAAGCTTTCTTT
TRBV6-5	-	TRBJ1-1	14	TRBD1	CASTPATGAAEAFF	TGTGCCAGCACCCCCGCTACAGGGGCGGCTGAAGCTTTCTTT
TRBV5-1	-	TRBJ1-3	16	TRBD1	CASSLPNRDRGNTIYF	TGCGCCAGCAGCTTACCTAACCGGGACAGAGGAAACACCATATATTTT
TRBV5-1	-	TRBJ2-3	16	-	CASSLVQGHFPDTQYF	TGCGCCAGCAGCTTGGTACAGGGACACTTCCCAGATACGCAGTATTTT
TRBV11-2	-	TRBJ2-7	15	TRBD1	CASSLVTGGFYEQYF	TGTGCCAGCAGCTTAGTCACAGGGGGCTTTTACGAGCAGTACTTC
TRBV9	-	TRBJ2-7	16	TRBD1	CASSEGGQASSYEQYF	TGTGCCAGCAGCGAGGGGGGACAGGCGAGCTCCTACGAGCAGTACTTC